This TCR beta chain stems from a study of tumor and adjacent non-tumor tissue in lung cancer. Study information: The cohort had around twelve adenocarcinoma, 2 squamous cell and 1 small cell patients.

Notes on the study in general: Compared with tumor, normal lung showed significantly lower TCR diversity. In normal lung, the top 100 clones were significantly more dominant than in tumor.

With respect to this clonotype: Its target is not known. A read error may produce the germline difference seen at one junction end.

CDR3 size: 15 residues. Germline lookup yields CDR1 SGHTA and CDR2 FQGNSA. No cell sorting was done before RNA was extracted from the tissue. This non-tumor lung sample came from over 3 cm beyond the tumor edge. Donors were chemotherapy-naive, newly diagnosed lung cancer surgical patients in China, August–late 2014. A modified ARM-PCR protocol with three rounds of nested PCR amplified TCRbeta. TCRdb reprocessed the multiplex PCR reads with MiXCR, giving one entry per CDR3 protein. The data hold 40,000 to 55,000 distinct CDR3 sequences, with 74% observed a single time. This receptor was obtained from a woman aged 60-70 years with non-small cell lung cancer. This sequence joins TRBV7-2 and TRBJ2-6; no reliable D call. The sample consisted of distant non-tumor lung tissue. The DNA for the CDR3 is TGTGCCAGCAACTTAACCATCACTGGGGCCAACGTCCTGACTTTC. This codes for CASNLTITGANVLTF.